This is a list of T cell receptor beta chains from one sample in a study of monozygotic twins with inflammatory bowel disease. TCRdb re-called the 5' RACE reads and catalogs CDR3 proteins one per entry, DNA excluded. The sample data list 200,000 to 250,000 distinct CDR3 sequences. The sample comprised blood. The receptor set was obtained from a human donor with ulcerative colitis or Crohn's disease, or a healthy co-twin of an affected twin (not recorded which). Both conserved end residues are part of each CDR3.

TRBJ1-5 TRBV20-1 CSARMTGGVLGNQPQHF
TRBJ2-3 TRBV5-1 CANSLARTSGEITDTQYF
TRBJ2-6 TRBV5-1 CASSLKSAALSGANVLTF
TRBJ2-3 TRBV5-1 CASSLDSPSTDTQYF
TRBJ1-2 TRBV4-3 CASSPVPLSYYGYTF
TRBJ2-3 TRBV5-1 CASKGGGSVGTQYF
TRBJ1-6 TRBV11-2 CASSPQGLINSPLHF
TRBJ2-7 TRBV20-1 CSARDRVRYEQYF
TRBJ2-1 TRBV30 CAWAAGSSNEQFF
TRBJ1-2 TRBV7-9 CASSLGDGYTF
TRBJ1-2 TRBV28 CASSLSHTHYGYTF
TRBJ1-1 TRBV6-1 CASSHQLGGTEAFF
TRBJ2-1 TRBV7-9 CASSFGGAGGDEQFF
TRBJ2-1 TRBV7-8 CASSEGRFGGDEQFF
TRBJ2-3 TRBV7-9 CASSLTTPGTQYF
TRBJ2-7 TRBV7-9 CASSLRGGPYEQYF
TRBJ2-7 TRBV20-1 CSARDNYEQYF
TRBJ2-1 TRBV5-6 CASSPQGAPYNEQFF
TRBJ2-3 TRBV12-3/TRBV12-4 CASSSSDRDLTDTQYF
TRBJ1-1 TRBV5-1 CASSLVDRASEAFF
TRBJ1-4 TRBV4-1 CASSQGGRASANEKLFF
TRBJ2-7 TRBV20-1 CSATRDRAYEQYF
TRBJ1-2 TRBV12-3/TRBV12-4 CASSGPGNFNYGYTF
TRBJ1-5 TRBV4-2 CASSSGQYSNQPQHF
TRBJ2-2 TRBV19 CASSIDQGLTGELFF
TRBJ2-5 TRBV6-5 CASSYAHGETQYF
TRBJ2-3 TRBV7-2 CASSLVAGVTDTQYF
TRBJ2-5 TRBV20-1 CSGGCEETQYF
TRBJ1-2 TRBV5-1 CASRLQEGNYGYTF
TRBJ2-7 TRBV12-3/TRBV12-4 CASSLEGFSYEQYF
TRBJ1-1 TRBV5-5 CASSPRTGPTEAFF
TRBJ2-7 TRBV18 CASSPQGDSYEQYF
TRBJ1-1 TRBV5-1 CASSLQGANTEAFF
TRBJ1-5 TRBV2 CASRQNLNQPQHF
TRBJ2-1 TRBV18 CASSSEAGGPYQQFF
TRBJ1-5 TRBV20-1 CSASDRPNQPQHF
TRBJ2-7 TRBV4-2 CASSQDQDGRYSYEQYF
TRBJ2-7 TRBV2 CASSESLQKKYF
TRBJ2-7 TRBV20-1 CSALDSPYEQYF
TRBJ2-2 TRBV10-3 CAISGGLAGDTGELFF
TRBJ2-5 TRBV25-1 CASSEAGLETQYF
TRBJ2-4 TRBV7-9 CASSLTTGEKNIQYF
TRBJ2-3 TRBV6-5 CASRKQGTDTQYF
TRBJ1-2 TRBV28 CASLQGVDGYTF
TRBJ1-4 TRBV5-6 CASSRRGTPEEKLFF
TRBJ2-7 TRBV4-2 CASSHPGSPTGEQYF
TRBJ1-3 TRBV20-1 CSARDSEDRERMRNTIYF
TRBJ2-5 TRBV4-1 CASSQEGGFQETQYF
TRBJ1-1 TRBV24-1 CATSDLRGGAFF
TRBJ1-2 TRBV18 CASSFRDRAFGYTF
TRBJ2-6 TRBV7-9 CASSPRVAGANVLTF
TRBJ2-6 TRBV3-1 CASSQSGRVNSGANVLTF
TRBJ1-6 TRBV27 CASSLANSPLHF